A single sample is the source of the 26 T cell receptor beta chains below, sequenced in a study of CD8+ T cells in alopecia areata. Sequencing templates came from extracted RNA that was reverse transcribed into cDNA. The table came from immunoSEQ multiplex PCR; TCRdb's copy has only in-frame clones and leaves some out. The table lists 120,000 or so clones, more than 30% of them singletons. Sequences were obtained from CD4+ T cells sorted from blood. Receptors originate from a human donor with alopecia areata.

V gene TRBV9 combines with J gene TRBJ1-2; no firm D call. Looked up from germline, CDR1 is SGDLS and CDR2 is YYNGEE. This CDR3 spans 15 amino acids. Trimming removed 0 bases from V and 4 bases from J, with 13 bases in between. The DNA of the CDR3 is TGTGCCAGCAGCGTAGAGGTGGGCGGAGGCTATGGCTACACCTTC. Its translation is CASSVEVGGGYGYTF.

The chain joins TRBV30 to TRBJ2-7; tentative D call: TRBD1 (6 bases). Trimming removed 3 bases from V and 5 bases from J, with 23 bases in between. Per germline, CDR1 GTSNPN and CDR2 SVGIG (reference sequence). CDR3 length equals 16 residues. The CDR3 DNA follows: TGTGCCTGGAGAAGTCTTGGCAGGGGTGGTGAGGACGAGCAGTACTTC. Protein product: CAWRSLGRGGEDEQYF.

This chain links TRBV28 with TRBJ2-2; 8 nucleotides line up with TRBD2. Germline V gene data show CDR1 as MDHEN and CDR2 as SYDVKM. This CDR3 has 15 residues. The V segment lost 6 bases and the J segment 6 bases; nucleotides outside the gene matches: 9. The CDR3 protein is CASSTTSGGAGELFF. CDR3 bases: TGTGCCAGCAGCACCACTAGCGGCGGCGCCGGGGAGCTGTTTTTT.

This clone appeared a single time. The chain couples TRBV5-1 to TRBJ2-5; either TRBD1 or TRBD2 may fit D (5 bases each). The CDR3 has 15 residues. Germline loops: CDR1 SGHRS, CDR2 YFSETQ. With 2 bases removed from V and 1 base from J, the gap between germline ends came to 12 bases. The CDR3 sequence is CASSLSGTTQETQYF. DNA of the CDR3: TGCGCCAGCAGCTTATCCGGGACCACCCAAGAGACCCAGTACTTC.

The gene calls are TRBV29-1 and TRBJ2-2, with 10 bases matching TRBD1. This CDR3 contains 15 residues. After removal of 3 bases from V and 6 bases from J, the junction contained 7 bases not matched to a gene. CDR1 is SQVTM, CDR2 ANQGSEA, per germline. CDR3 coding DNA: TGCAGCGTTGAGGAAGACAGGGGGCGCCCCGGGGAGCTGTTTTTT. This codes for CSVEEDRGRPGELFF.

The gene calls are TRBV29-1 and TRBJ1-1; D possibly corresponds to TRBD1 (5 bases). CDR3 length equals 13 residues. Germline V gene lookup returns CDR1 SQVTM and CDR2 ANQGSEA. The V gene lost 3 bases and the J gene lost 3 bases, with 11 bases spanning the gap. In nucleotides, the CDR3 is TGCAGCGTTGATCGGGGGGTCTACACTGAAGCTTTCTTT. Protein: CSVDRGVYTEAFF.

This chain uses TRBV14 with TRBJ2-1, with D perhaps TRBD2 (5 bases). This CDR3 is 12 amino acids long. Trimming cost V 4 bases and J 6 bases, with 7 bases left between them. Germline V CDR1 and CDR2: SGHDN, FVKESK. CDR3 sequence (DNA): TGTGCCAGCAGCCCTACTAGCAATGAGCAGTTCTTC. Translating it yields CASSPTSNEQFF.

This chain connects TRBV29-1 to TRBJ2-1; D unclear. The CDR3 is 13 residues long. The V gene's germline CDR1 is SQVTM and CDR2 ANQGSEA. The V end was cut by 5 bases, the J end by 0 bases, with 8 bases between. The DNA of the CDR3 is TGCAGCGTTCTCGGAGCCTCCTACAATGAGCAGTTCTTC. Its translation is CSVLGASYNEQFF.

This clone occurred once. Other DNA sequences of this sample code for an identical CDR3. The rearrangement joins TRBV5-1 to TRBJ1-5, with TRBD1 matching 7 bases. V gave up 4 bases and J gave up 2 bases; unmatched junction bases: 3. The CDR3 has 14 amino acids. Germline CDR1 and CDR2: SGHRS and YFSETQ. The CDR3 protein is CASSTGTGNQPQHF. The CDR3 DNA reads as TGCGCCAGCAGCACCGGGACAGGCAATCAGCCCCAGCATTTT.

CDR3 sequence reads: CASSFPPFYEQYF. The CDR3 nucleotides are TGTGCCAGCAGTTTCCCGCCCTTCTACGAGCAGTACTTC. The rearrangement joins TRBV27 to TRBJ2-7; D gene uncertain. The germline V gene encodes CDR1 MNHEY and CDR2 SMNVEV (reference sequence). V gave up 3 bases and J gave up 3 bases, with 9 bases separating them. The CDR3 is 13 residues long.

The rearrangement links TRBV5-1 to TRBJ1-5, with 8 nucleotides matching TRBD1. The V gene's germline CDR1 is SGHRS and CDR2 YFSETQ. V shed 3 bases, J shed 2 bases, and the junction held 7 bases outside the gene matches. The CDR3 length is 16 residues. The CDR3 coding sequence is TGCGCCAGCAGCTGGGGGGACAGGCTGGGCAATCAGCCCCAGCATTTT. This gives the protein CASSWGDRLGNQPQHF.

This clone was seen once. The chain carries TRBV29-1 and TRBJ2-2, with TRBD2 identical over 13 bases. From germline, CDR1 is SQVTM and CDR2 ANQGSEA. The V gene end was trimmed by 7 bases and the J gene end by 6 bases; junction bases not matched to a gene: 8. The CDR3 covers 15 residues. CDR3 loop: CSASKLAGGPGELFF. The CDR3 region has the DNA TGCAGCGCGTCAAAACTAGCGGGAGGGCCCGGGGAGCTGTTTTTT.

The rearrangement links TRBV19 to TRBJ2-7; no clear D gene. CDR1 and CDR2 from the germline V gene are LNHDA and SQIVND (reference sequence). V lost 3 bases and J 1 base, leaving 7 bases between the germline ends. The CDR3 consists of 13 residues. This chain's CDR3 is CASSMERSYEQYF. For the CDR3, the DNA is TGTGCCAGTAGTATGGAGAGATCCTACGAGCAGTACTTC.

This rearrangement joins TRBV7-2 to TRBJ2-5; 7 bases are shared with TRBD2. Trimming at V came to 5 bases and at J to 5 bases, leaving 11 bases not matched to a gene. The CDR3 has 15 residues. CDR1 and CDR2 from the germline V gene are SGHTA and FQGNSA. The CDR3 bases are TGTGCCAGCAGCCTCACGAGGGCGGGAGATGAGACCCAGTACTTC. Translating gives CASSLTRAGDETQYF. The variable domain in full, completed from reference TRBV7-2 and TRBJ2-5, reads GAGVSQSPSNKVTEKGKDVELRCDPISGHTALYWYRQSLGQGLEFLIYFQGNSAPDKSGLPSDRFSAERTGGSVSTLTIQRTQQEDSAVYLCASSLTRAGDETQYFGPGTRLLVL.

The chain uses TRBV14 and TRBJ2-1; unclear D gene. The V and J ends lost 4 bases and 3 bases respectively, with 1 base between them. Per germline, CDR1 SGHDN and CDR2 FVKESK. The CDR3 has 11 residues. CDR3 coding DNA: TGTGCCAGCAGCCTCTACAATGAGCAGTTCTTC. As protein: CASSLYNEQFF.

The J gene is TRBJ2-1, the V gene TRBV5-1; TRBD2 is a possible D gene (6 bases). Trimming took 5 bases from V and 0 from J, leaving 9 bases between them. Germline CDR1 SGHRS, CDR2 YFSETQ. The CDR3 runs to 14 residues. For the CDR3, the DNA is TGCGCCAGCAGTGGAGGGAGCTCCTACAATGAGCAGTTCTTC. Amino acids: CASSGGSSYNEQFF.

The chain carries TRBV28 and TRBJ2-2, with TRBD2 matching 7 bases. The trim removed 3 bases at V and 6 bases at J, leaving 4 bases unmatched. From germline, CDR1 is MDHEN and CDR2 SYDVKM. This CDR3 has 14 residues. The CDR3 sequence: CASSFFAGAGELFF. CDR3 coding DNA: TGTGCCAGCAGTTTTTTCGCGGGGGCCGGGGAGCTGTTTTTT.

Here the CDR3 reads CSVAAFDEQFF. As DNA, the CDR3 is TGCAGCGTTGCAGCGTTCGATGAGCAGTTCTTC. This chain connects TRBV29-1 to TRBJ2-1; D gene unclear. Trimming stripped 4 bases from V and 8 bases from J, with 9 bases between. There are 11 residues in the CDR3. Germline loops: CDR1 SQVTM, CDR2 ANQGSEA.

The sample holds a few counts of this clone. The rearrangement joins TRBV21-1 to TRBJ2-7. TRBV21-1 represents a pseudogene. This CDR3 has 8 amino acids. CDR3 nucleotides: TGTGCCAACCACGAGCAGTACTTC. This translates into CANHEQYF.

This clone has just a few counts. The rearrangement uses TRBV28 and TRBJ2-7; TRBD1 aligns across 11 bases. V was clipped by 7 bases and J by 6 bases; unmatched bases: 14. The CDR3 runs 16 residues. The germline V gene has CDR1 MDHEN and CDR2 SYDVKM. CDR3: CASTRGDRTGGFEQYF. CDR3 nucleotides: TGTGCCAGCACCAGAGGGGACAGGACAGGGGGCTTCGAGCAGTACTTC.

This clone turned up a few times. The CDR3 here is CASKLGQETQYF. CDR3 in DNA: TGTGCCAGCAAGCTGGGGCAAGAGACCCAGTACTTC. The genes are TRBV6-6 and TRBJ2-5; D gene unclear. Germline CDR1 reads MNHNY; CDR2 reads SVGAGI (reference sequence). The V and J ends lost 7 bases and 2 bases respectively, with 8 bases between them. The CDR3 contains 12 residues.

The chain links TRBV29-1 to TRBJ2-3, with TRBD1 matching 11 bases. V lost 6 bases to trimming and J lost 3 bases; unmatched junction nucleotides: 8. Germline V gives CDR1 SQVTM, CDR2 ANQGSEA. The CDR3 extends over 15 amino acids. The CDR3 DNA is TGCAGCGTAGCGAGAGGGACAGGGGGGACAGATACGCAGTATTTT. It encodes CSVARGTGGTDTQYF.

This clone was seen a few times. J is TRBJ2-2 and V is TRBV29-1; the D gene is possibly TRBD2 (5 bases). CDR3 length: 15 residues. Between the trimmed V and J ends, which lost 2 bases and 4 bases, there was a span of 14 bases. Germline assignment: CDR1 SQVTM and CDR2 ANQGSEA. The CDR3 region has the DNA TGCAGCGTTGAAAGAGGGCCCCCGGGCACCGGGGAGCTGTTTTTT. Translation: CSVERGPPGTGELFF.

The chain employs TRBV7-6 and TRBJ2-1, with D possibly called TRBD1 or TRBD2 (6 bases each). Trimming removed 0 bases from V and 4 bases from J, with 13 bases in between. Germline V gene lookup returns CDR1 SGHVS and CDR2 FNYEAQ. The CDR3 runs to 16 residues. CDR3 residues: CASSLAGGTPYNEQFF. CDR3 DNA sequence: TGTGCCAGCAGCTTAGCGGGGGGCACACCATACAATGAGCAGTTCTTC.

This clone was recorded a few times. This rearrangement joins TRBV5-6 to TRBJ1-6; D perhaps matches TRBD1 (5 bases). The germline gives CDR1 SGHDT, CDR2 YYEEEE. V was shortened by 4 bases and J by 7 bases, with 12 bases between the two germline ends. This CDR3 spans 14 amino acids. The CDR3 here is CASSTGHLNSPLHF. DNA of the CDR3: TGTGCCAGCAGCACAGGACACTTAAATTCACCCCTCCACTTT.

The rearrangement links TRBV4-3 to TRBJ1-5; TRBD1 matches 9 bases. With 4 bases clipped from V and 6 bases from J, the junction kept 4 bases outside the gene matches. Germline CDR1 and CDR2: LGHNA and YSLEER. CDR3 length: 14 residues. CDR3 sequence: CASSPNRGLQPQHF. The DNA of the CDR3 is TGCGCCAGCAGCCCTAACAGGGGGCTTCAGCCCCAGCATTTT.